These 13 T cell receptor beta chains were sequenced from one sample in a study of OX40 agonist ivuxolimab in advanced cancers. Here immunoSEQ multiplex PCR was the method, and the copy in TCRdb shows in-frame clones only, minus some. The sample carries 40,000 to 45,000 clones, around 93% recorded once. The specimen was CD4+ or CD8+ T cells sorted from blood, collected in a trial of the OX40 agonist ivuxolimab. All receptors derive from an adult with an advanced solid tumor such as melanoma, head and neck, liver or kidney cancer.

V usage is TRBV5-1 and J usage is TRBJ2-1, with D tentatively TRBD2 (5 bases). The length of the CDR3 is 14 residues. The germline V gene has CDR1 SGHRS and CDR2 YFSETQ. V was cut by 4 bases and J by 2 bases, with 10 bases left in between. The CDR3: CASSVGGTYNEQFF. CDR3 in DNA: TGCGCCAGCAGCGTCGGAGGAACCTACAATGAGCAGTTCTTC.

In this sample, this clone turned up a few times. The chain joins TRBV9 to TRBJ1-1, with TRBD1 identical over 9 bases. Per germline, CDR1 SGDLS and CDR2 YYNGEE. There are 16 residues in the CDR3. The V segment lost 3 bases and the J segment 3 bases; nucleotides outside the gene matches: 9. The CDR3 loop reads CASSDNPGQGDTEAFF. The DNA for the CDR3 is TGTGCCAGCAGCGATAACCCGGGACAGGGTGACACTGAAGCTTTCTTT. The full variable domain, completed using reference TRBV9 and TRBJ1-1, is DSGVTQTPKHLITATGQRVTLRCSPRSGDLSVYWYQQSLDQGLQFLIQYYNGEERAKGNILERFSAQQFPDLHSELNLSSLELGDSALYFCASSDNPGQGDTEAFFGQGTRLTVV.

The rearrangement uses TRBV7-3 and TRBJ2-7, with TRBD2 matching over 8 bases. V lost 4 bases, J lost 2 bases, and 7 bases stayed unmatched. Germline loops: CDR1 SGHTA, CDR2 FQGTGA. The CDR3 is made up of 15 amino acids. CDR3 loop: CASSSREAPPYEQYF. In DNA, the CDR3 is TGTGCCAGCAGCTCGCGGGAGGCCCCCCCCTACGAGCAGTACTTC.

This rearrangement joins TRBV9 to TRBJ2-3; 8 positions agree with TRBD2. CDR1 and CDR2 from the germline V gene are SGDLS and YYNGEE. This CDR3 spans 15 amino acids. J gave up 3 bases and V 0 bases, and 3 bases lay outside the gene matches. The CDR3 region is CASSVELAETDTQYF. DNA of the CDR3: TGTGCCAGCAGCGTAGAACTAGCGGAGACAGATACGCAGTATTTT.

V gene TRBV28 combines with J gene TRBJ2-3, with TRBD2 matching 7 bases. J lost 1 base, V lost 4 bases, and 8 bases had no gene match. Germline V gives CDR1 MDHEN, CDR2 SYDVKM. This CDR3 region has 16 residues. This CDR3 is CASSSDWGGRTDTQYF. CDR3 DNA sequence: TGTGCCAGCAGTTCCGATTGGGGGGGACGCACAGATACGCAGTATTTT.

The V gene is TRBV5-1, the J gene TRBJ2-1; D ambiguous. In germline, CDR1 is SGHRS, CDR2 YFSETQ. The CDR3 runs 15 residues. V was pared by 0 bases and J by 7 bases, with 14 bases between. The DNA of the CDR3 is TGCGCCAGCAGCTTGGACCTGGGCGCGAGGAATGAGCAGTTCTTC. It codes for CASSLDLGARNEQFF.

The chain combines TRBV7-9 with TRBJ2-2; D is perhaps TRBD2 (6 bases). The CDR3 runs to 13 residues. V was clipped by 8 bases and J by 4 bases, with 11 bases between them. The V gene's germline CDR1 is SEHNR and CDR2 FQNEAQ (reference sequence). This CDR3 reads CASGGVPTGELFF. The CDR3 DNA sequence: TGTGCCAGCGGAGGGGTCCCCACCGGGGAGCTGTTTTTT.

This clone is termed medium-sized. The genes are TRBV27 and TRBJ2-2, with 7 positions matching TRBD1. The CDR3 loop spans 13 amino acids. Trimming removed 7 bases from V and 7 bases from J; junction bases left unmatched: 6. Germline CDR1 is MNHEY and CDR2 is SMNVEV (reference sequence). The CDR3 protein is CASTTGLGGELFF. The CDR3 nucleotides are TGTGCCAGCACGACAGGGCTGGGCGGGGAGCTGTTTTTT.

The CDR3 DNA follows: TGTGCCAGCAGCCGATCACCGCAAGATACGCAGTATTTT. Translating gives CASSRSPQDTQYF. The rearrangement links TRBV7-3 to TRBJ2-3; no clear D. Germline V gene sequence: CDR1 SGHTA, CDR2 FQGTGA. The CDR3 totals 13 residues. V shed 5 bases and J shed 5 bases, with 11 bases lying between them.

This sequence joins TRBV11-3 and TRBJ2-7; D gene unclear. The CDR3 spans 14 residues. V was cut by 0 bases and J by 5 bases, with 11 bases left in between. The germline V gene encodes CDR1 SGHNT and CDR2 YENEEA. CDR3 in amino acids: CASSLDRRTHEQYF. DNA of the CDR3: TGTGCCAGCAGCTTAGATCGCCGGACCCACGAGCAGTACTTC.

The chain recombines TRBV19 with TRBJ2-1; 9 bases are a match to TRBD2. The V and J ends lost 4 bases and 10 bases, in that order; junction bases with no gene match: 5. Germline loops: CDR1 LNHDA, CDR2 SQIVND (reference sequence). The CDR3 spans 13 residues. CDR3 region: CASSTGLANEQFF. DNA for the CDR3: TGTGCCAGTAGTACAGGACTAGCGAACGAGCAGTTCTTC. The whole variable domain, remainder taken from reference TRBV19 and TRBJ2-1, is DGGITQSPKYLFRKEGQNVTLSCEQNLNHDAMYWYRQDPGQGLRLIYYSQIVNDFQKGDIAEGYSVSREKKESFPLTVTSAQKNPTAFYLCASSTGLANEQFFGPGTRLTVL.

CDR3 amino acids: CASSGVMSGDYNEQFF. The CDR3 DNA reads as TGTGCCAGCAGTGGGGTTATGAGCGGCGACTACAATGAGCAGTTCTTC. The V gene is TRBV6-1, the J gene TRBJ2-1; D may be TRBD2 (5 bases). Trimming took off 4 bases at V and 3 bases at J, with 16 bases between the two ends. Per the germline V gene, CDR1 is MNHNS and CDR2 is SASEGT. The CDR3 loop spans 16 amino acids.

The chain recombines TRBV5-4 with TRBJ2-5; perhaps TRBD2 as D (6 bases). The CDR3 is 16 residues long. The V end was cut by 0 bases, the J end by 1 base, with 13 bases between. Germline CDR1 and CDR2: SGHNT and YYREEE (reference sequence). The CDR3 loop reads CASSLVAAGRQETQYF. CDR3 sequence (DNA): TGTGCCAGCAGCTTGGTTGCGGCGGGACGCCAAGAGACCCAGTACTTC.